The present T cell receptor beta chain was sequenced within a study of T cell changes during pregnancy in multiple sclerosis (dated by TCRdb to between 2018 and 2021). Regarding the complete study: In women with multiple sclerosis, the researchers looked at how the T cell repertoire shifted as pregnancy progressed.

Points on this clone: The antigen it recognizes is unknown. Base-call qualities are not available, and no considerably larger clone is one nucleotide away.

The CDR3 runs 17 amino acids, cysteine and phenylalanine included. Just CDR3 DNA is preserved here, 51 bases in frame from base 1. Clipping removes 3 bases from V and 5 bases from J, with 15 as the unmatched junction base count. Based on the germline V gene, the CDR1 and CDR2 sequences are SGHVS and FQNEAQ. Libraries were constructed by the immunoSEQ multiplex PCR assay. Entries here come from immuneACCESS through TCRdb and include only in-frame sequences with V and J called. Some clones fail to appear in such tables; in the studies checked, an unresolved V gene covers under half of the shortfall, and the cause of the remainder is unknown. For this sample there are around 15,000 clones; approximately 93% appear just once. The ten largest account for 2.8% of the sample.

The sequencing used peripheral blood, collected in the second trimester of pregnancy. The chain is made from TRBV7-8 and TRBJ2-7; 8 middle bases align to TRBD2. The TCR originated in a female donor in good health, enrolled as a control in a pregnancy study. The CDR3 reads CASSFFRVGVAGNEQYF. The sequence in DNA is TGTGCCAGCAGCTTCTTTAGAGTTGGAGTAGCGGGAAACGAGCAGTACTTC.